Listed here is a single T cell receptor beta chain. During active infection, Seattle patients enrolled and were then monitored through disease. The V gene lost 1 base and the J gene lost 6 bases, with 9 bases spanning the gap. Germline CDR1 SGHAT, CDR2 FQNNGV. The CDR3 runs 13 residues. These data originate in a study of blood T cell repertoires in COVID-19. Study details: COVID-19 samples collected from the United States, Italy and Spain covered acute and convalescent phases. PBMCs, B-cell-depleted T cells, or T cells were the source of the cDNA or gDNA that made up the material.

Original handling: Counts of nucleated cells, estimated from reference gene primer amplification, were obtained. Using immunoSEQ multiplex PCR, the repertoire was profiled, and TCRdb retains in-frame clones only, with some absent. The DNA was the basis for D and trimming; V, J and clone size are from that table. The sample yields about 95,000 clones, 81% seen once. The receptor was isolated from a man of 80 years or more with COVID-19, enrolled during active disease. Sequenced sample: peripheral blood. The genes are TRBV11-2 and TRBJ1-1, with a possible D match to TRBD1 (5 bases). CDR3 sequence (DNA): TGTGCCAGCAGCTTAGGGTGGGGGGCTGAAGCTTTCTTT. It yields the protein CASSLGWGAEAFF. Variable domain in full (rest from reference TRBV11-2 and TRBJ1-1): EAGVAQSPRYKIIEKRQSVAFWCNPISGHATLYWYQQILGQGPKLLIQFQNNGVVDDSQLPKDRFSAERLKGVDSTLKIQPAKLEDSAVYLCASSLGWGAEAFFGQGTRLTVV.